The 30 T cell receptor beta chains below all came from one sample that was sequenced in a study of human T cells and chemical hapten exposure. Whole blood, unfractionated, served as the material for total RNA extraction. Each CDR3 protein gets one entry after TCRdb re-called the 5' RACE reads with MiXCR. The sample has around 140,000 distinct CDR3 sequences, about 4.3% seen once. These receptors were collected from a female donor in good health.

The table lists this clonotype with many counts. The chain is built from TRBV7-2 and TRBJ2-2, with 9 nucleotides matching TRBD1. V shed 3 bases and J 6 bases; nucleotides not matched to a gene: 5. The CDR3 is 15 amino acids. Germline CDR1 reads SGHTA; CDR2 reads FQGNSA. The CDR3 sequence: CASSFGQGMAGELFF. In DNA, the CDR3 is TGTGCCAGCAGCTTCGGACAGGGGATGGCCGGGGAGCTGTTTTTT.

This chain joins TRBV5-1 and TRBJ2-7, with D possibly TRBD1 on 6 matching bases. V was shortened by 9 bases and J by 6 bases, with 13 bases between the two germline ends. The length of the CDR3 is 11 residues. The germline gives CDR1 SGHRS, CDR2 YFSETQ. CDR3 bases: TGCGCCATTACCCGAGGGGGCGAGCAGTACTTC. Amino acid sequence: CAITRGGEQYF.

The chain recombines TRBV7-8 with TRBJ1-5, with D unresolved. Germline V lookup: CDR1 SGHVS, CDR2 FQNEAQ. This CDR3 region has 13 residues. Trimming took off 8 bases at V and 5 bases at J, with 13 bases between the two ends. CDR3 nucleotide sequence: TGTGCCAGCCGTCAGGAGCAGGATCAGCCCCAGCATTTT. Translated, it gives CASRQEQDQPQHF.

Many counts were recorded for this clonotype. CDR3 protein: CASSPADGNTEAFF. The CDR3 bases are TGTGCCAGCAGCCCGGCCGACGGTAACACTGAAGCTTTCTTT. The chain joins TRBV9 to TRBJ1-1; no definite D call. Germline V lookup: CDR1 SGDLS, CDR2 YYNGEE. V shed 4 bases and J shed 2 bases, with 12 bases lying between them. The CDR3 has 14 residues.

Of note for this clonotype: A clone one base away is much larger, so this may be a read error. The rearrangement links TRBV7-9 to TRBJ2-3, with D uncertain. This CDR3 comprises 12 residues. V was trimmed by 4 bases and J by 3 bases, leaving 5 bases between them. Germline values: CDR1 SEHNR, CDR2 FQNEAQ (reference sequence). The CDR3 is CASSSETDTQYF. The CDR3 region has the DNA TGTGCCAGCAGCTCAGAGACAGATACGCAGTATTTT.

This clonotype was observed a handful of times. The chain recombines TRBV5-1 with TRBJ1-2; 12 bases are shared with TRBD1. The J segment lost 3 bases and the V segment lost 0 bases, leaving 6 bases of the junction unmatched. Per germline, CDR1 SGHRS and CDR2 YFSETQ. The CDR3 loop spans 17 amino acids. The CDR3 DNA is TGCGCCAGCAGCTTGGCGCCGGGACAGGGGGCGGACTATGGCTACACCTTC. Encoded protein: CASSLAPGQGADYGYTF.

Many counts were recorded for this clonotype. The V and J genes are TRBV11-3 and TRBJ2-1; 12 nucleotides agree with TRBD2. CDR3 length: 16 residues. CDR1 is SGHNT, CDR2 YENEEA, per germline. The ends lost 2 bases at V and 9 bases at J; junction bases unmatched: 8. This CDR3 reads CASSLRASGGAGEQFF. Written as DNA, the CDR3 is TGTGCCAGCAGCTTACGGGCTAGCGGGGGGGCTGGTGAGCAGTTCTTC.

The chain is built from TRBV6-2 or TRBV6-3 and TRBJ1-2, with D possibly TRBD1 on 6 matching bases. Per the germline V gene, CDR1 is MNHEY and CDR2 is SVGEGT. This CDR3 region has 14 residues. Trimming pared 4 bases from V and 6 bases from J, leaving 15 bases between. The CDR3 coding sequence is TGTGCCAGCAGTTTCTGGGGGCCGTTGGATGGCTACACCTTC. Protein: CASSFWGPLDGYTF.

The chain combines TRBV4-3 with TRBJ2-7; D tentatively reads TRBD1 or TRBD2 (5 bases each). CDR3 size: 16 residues. Per germline, CDR1 LGHNA and CDR2 YSLEER. V gave up 4 bases and J gave up 3 bases, with 19 bases separating them. The CDR3 sequence is CASSPGSDSRGYEQYF. Here the CDR3 DNA reads TGCGCCAGCAGCCCTGGTTCGGACTCTAGGGGCTACGAGCAGTACTTC.

This clonotype was seen ten or more times. The V gene is TRBV6-2 or TRBV6-3, the J gene TRBJ2-6; D gene uncertain. The CDR3 sequence is 14 residues long. V shed 6 bases and J shed 0 bases, with 6 bases lying between them. Per the germline V gene, CDR1 is MNHEY and CDR2 is SVGEGT. In DNA form, the CDR3 reads TGTGCCAGCAGACAACACTCTGGGGCCAACGTCCTGACTTTC. Protein sequence: CASRQHSGANVLTF.

In its sample, this clonotype was seen many times. The chain is built from TRBV5-1 and TRBJ1-2; no definite D call. This CDR3 region has 18 residues. Germline V gene sequence: CDR1 SGHRS, CDR2 YFSETQ. Trimming pared 0 bases from V and 0 bases from J, leaving 18 bases between. The CDR3 nucleotides are TGCGCCAGCAGCTTGGCAAGGACTCGCTCAAGGTCTAACTATGGCTACACCTTC. Encoded protein: CASSLARTRSRSNYGYTF.

This clonotype has at least ten counts. The chain recombines TRBV4-1 with TRBJ2-3; 7 bases are a match to TRBD2. The CDR3 is made up of 18 amino acids. Germline assignment: CDR1 MGHRA and CDR2 YSYEKL. V gave up 1 base and J gave up 0 bases; unmatched junction bases: 10. The CDR3 loop is CASSQAPQYGGSTDTQYF. Here the CDR3 DNA reads TGCGCCAGCAGCCAAGCCCCACAGTACGGGGGGAGCACAGATACGCAGTATTTT.

This clonotype was counted between two and nine times. This could be a read error, since a much larger clone is one nucleotide away. This rearrangement joins TRBV11-2 to TRBJ1-2; a weak D match, TRBD1 (6 bases). The CDR3 has 14 residues. The germline V gene has CDR1 SGHAT and CDR2 FQNNGV. V was cut by 4 bases and J by 6 bases, with 15 bases left in between. The CDR3 bases are TGTGCCAGCAGCTCAGTACAGGGAATCGATGGCTACACCTTC. Translated: CASSSVQGIDGYTF.

This clonotype was recorded a few times. CDR3 DNA: TGTGCCAGCAGTTCCCAGTATCAAGAGACCCAGTACTTC. It translates to CASSSQYQETQYF. The chain employs TRBV12-3 or TRBV12-4 and TRBJ2-5, with D uncertain. V lost 4 bases and J lost 2, with 8 bases in between. This CDR3 region has 13 residues.

This clonotype has just a few counts. The chain recombines TRBV20-1 with TRBJ2-5, with D perhaps matching TRBD1 or TRBD2 (5 bases each). Deletions cut 3 bases from V and 2 bases from J, with 16 bases between. The CDR3 is made up of 15 amino acids. From germline, CDR1 is DFQATT and CDR2 SNEGSKA (reference sequence). The CDR3 coding sequence is TGCAGTGCTAGGGGGACGATTGACAGACAAGAGACCCAGTACTTC. Translation gives CSARGTIDRQETQYF.

This clonotype showed up many times. The rearrangement uses TRBV5-1 and TRBJ1-2; 8 bases line up with TRBD1. Germline V gene data show CDR1 as SGHRS and CDR2 as YFSETQ. This CDR3 contains 14 residues. The V segment lost 1 base and the J segment 3 bases; nucleotides outside the gene matches: 2. The CDR3 protein is CASSLPDRDYGYTF. The CDR3 nucleotides read TGCGCCAGCAGCTTGCCGGACAGGGACTATGGCTACACCTTC.

This clonotype showed up many times. The chain is built from TRBV4-3 and TRBJ2-3; the match to TRBD1 covers 9 bases. The ends lost 3 bases at V and 2 bases at J; junction bases unmatched: 18. This CDR3 has 20 residues. Germline CDR1 and CDR2: LGHNA and YSLEER. The CDR3 sequence is CASSQVFIPRTGENTDTQYF. For the CDR3, the DNA is TGCGCCAGCAGCCAGGTTTTCATACCCCGGACAGGGGAAAACACAGATACGCAGTATTTT.

This clonotype was detected ten times or more. The rearrangement uses TRBV15 and TRBJ2-3, with 11 bases lining up with TRBD2. Losses at the gene ends were 5 bases for V and 0 bases for J; bases not matched to a gene: 4. This CDR3 is 16 amino acids long. Germline loops: CDR1 LNHNV, CDR2 YYDKDF (reference sequence). CDR3 sequence (DNA): TGTGCCACCAGCTCCGGACTAGCGGGCAGCACAGATACGCAGTATTTT. Its translation is CATSSGLAGSTDTQYF.

This clonotype was counted at least ten times. The rearrangement uses TRBV20-1 and TRBJ2-1, with TRBD2 matching 9 bases. This CDR3 is built from 18 residues. With V trimmed by 0 bases and J by 4 bases, 13 bases remained unmatched. CDR1 DFQATT and CDR2 SNEGSKA come from the germline V gene (reference sequence). CDR3 bases: TGCAGTGCTAGAGATCTAGGCGGGGGGGCCAGGGCATACAATGAGCAGTTCTTC. It specifies CSARDLGGGARAYNEQFF.

This clonotype was seen ten or more times. The chain links TRBV29-1 to TRBJ1-4, with D perhaps TRBD1 (5 bases). There are 14 residues in the CDR3. The germline V gene encodes CDR1 SQVTM and CDR2 ANQGSEA. V lost 1 base and J lost 4, with 10 bases in between. The CDR3 is CSVEGPGGNEKLFF. The CDR3 coding sequence is TGCAGCGTTGAAGGCCCGGGGGGTAATGAAAAACTGTTTTTT.

The table lists this clonotype with many counts. The chain uses TRBV5-1 and TRBJ2-3; 9 nucleotides line up with TRBD2. V lost 4 bases and J lost 4; bases outside the gene matches: 10. Germline loops: CDR1 SGHRS, CDR2 YFSETQ. The CDR3 is made up of 16 amino acids. The CDR3 here is CASSVPGLAFADTQYF. CDR3 sequence (DNA): TGCGCCAGCAGCGTCCCGGGACTAGCCTTTGCAGATACGCAGTATTTT.

This clonotype has at least ten counts. CDR3 sequence reads: CASSRVTGASYNEQFF. CDR3 sequence (DNA): TGTGCCAGCAGTCGTGTCACAGGGGCTTCCTACAATGAGCAGTTCTTC. The chain combines TRBV6-6 with TRBJ2-1, with 7 bases that match TRBD1. Germline trimming cut 5 bases from V and 1 base from J; bases unmatched to any gene: 8. Germline V lookup: CDR1 MNHNY, CDR2 SVGAGI (reference sequence). The CDR3 length is 16 residues.

This clonotype was recorded a few times. This chain links TRBV14 with TRBJ1-2; no clear D gene. This CDR3 has 12 residues. V lost 6 bases, J lost 4 bases, and 9 bases lay in between. Looked up from germline, CDR1 is SGHDN and CDR2 is FVKESK. CDR3 residues: CASSVGVYGYTF. The DNA of the CDR3 is TGTGCCAGCAGTGTCGGGGTCTATGGCTACACCTTC. The full variable domain, its missing parts supplied by reference TRBV14 and TRBJ1-2, is EAGVTQFPSHSVIEKGQTVTLRCDPISGHDNLYWYRRVMGKEIKFLLHFVKESKQDESGMPNNRFLAERTGGTYSTLKVQPAELEDSGVYFCASSVGVYGYTFGSGTRLTVV.

This clonotype was detected a few times. The chain carries TRBV7-2 and TRBJ2-1; D is possibly TRBD1 or TRBD2 (5 bases each). The V gene's germline CDR1 is SGHTA and CDR2 FQGNSA. V was trimmed by 7 bases and J by 6 bases, leaving 19 bases between them. This CDR3 contains 15 residues. Written as DNA, the CDR3 is TGTGCCAGCACCCTGGGGGTCGAACGCCGCAATGAGCAGTTCTTC. Translation: CASTLGVERRNEQFF.

This clonotype was detected many times. The chain joins TRBV6-1 to TRBJ1-2; 7 nucleotides align to TRBD1. Trimming at V came to 2 bases and at J to 5 bases, leaving 8 bases not matched to a gene. CDR3 size: 15 residues. Germline-derived CDR1 and CDR2 are MNHNS and SASEGT. For the CDR3, the DNA is TGTGCCAGCAGTGAATTGGGGAAGGGGGCGTATGGCTACACCTTC. This codes for CASSELGKGAYGYTF.

This clonotype appeared a few times. This rearrangement joins TRBV3-1 to TRBJ2-3; TRBD2 is a possible D gene (6 bases). Looked up from germline, CDR1 is LGHDT and CDR2 is YNNKEL (reference sequence). The CDR3 covers 14 residues. Between the trimmed V and J ends, which lost 3 bases and 4 bases, there was a span of 11 bases. The CDR3 region is CASSQTSSADTQYF. The CDR3 DNA reads as TGTGCCAGCAGCCAGACTAGTAGCGCAGATACGCAGTATTTT.

Ten or more counts support this clonotype. The chain links TRBV29-1 to TRBJ1-2; D might be TRBD1 (6 bases). Germline values: CDR1 SQVTM, CDR2 ANQGSEA. Between the trimmed V and J ends, which lost 6 bases and 7 bases, there was a span of 9 bases. The CDR3 spans 10 residues. CDR3 bases: TGCAGCGTAGAACAGGGTGGCTACACCTTC. Encoded protein: CSVEQGGYTF.

This clonotype was seen a few times. The chain uses TRBV5-1 and TRBJ2-3, with a tentative D call TRBD1 (6 bases). Trimming removed 4 bases from V and 0 bases from J, with 9 bases in between. The CDR3 covers 14 residues. Germline CDR1 reads SGHRS; CDR2 reads YFSETQ. CDR3 residues: CASSDGQSTDTQYF. In DNA form, the CDR3 reads TGCGCCAGCAGCGATGGACAGAGCACAGATACGCAGTATTTT.

The chain recombines TRBV7-8 with TRBJ1-3; 9 positions match TRBD1. J lost 3 bases, V lost 1 base, and 4 bases had no gene match. The CDR3 loop spans 16 amino acids. Germline V gene lookup returns CDR1 SGHVS and CDR2 FQNEAQ. The CDR3 region has the DNA TGTGCCAGCAGCTTAGTTGACAGGGGGGTTGGAAACACCATATATTTT. Its translation: CASSLVDRGVGNTIYF.

The table lists this clonotype with many counts. The J gene is TRBJ1-1, the V gene TRBV29-1; D gene uncertain. The CDR3 spans 13 residues. Per the germline V gene, CDR1 is SQVTM and CDR2 is ANQGSEA. V lost 7 bases and J lost 0, with 12 bases in between. The CDR3 nucleotides are TGCAGCGCCACCTTACACATGAACACTGAAGCTTTCTTT. Translating it yields CSATLHMNTEAFF.